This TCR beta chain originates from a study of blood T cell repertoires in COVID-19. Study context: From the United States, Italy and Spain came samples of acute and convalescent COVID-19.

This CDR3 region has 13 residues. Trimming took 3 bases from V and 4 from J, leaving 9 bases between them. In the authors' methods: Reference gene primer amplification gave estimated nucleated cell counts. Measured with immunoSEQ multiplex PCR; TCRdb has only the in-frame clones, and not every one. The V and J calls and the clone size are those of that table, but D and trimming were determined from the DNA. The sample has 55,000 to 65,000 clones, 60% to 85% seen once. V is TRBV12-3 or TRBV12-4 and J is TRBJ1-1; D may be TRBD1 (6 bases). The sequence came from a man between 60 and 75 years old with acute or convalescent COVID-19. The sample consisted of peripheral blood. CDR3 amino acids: CASSLLGATEAFF. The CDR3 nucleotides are TGTGCCAGCAGTTTGTTGGGGGCCACTGAAGCTTTCTTT.